The 7 T cell receptor beta chains below were found in one sample sequenced in a study of tumor-infiltrating lymphocytes in primary liver carcinoma. In addition to blood RNA drawn from unsorted whole blood, germline DNA was extracted. Starting material of 500 ng total RNA yielded TCR beta cDNA via a constant-region primer. Library construction for TCR beta comprised three nested multiplex PCR rounds performed with slightly modified ARM-PCR. A C-beta reverse primer was combined with TRBV1-TRBV30 forward primers in the first two PCR rounds, and each round had around 10 cycles. A single record per CDR3 protein comes from TCRdb applying MiXCR to the multiplex PCR reads. The repertoire consists of 300,000 to 350,000 distinct CDR3 sequences, with roughly two thirds occurring once and the leading ten covering roughly 6%. The material sequenced was peripheral blood. Receptors were obtained from a middle-aged man with primary liver carcinoma and hepatitis B virus infection.

Comments on this clonotype: A much larger clone sits a single nucleotide away, making a read error possible. The chain has TRBV12-3 or TRBV12-4 and TRBJ2-4; D possibly corresponds to TRBD2 (5 bases). This CDR3 region has 15 residues. DNA of the CDR3: TGTGCCAGCAGTTACTACCCGCTAGCCAAAAACATTGAGTACTTC. It encodes CASSYYPLAKNIEYF.

This clonotype showed up just a few times. A single base separates this from a much larger clone, so it may be a read error. This chain uses TRBV11-2 with TRBJ2-6; D unresolved. This CDR3 comprises 15 residues. Germline-derived CDR1 and CDR2 are SGHAT and FQNNGV. The CDR3 coding sequence is TGTGCCAGCAGTTTAGACTGTCCTGGGGCCAACGTCCTGACTTTC. Its protein is CASSLDCPGANVLTF.

A note on this clonotype: A clone one base away is much larger, so this may be a read error. The J gene is TRBJ2-3, the V gene TRBV10-3, with TRBD2 as a possible D gene (5 bases). The CDR3 spans 14 residues. V lost 11 bases and J lost 5, with 20 bases in between. Germline V gene sequence: CDR1 ENHRY, CDR2 SYGVKD. The CDR3 DNA sequence: TGTGCCGCGCGAGGGCTAACGGGAATAGATACGCAGTATTTT. Protein sequence: CAARGLTGIDTQYF.

Notes on this clonotype: This CDR3 is missing its conserved last phenylalanine or tryptophan, likely due to a read error. The chain is built from TRBV11-2 and TRBJ2-7, with unresolved D. This CDR3 is 13 amino acids long. CDR1 SGHAT and CDR2 FQNNGV come from the germline V gene. CDR3 residues: CASSIETSREQYI. In nucleotides, the CDR3 is TGTGCCAGCAGCATAGAAACTTCTCGTGAGCAGTACATC.

This clonotype is termed medium-sized. The V call is TRBV11-2, the J call TRBJ2-1, with TRBD1 matching over 9 bases. The CDR3 loop spans 13 amino acids. Germline CDR1 reads SGHAT; CDR2 reads FQNNGV. J was trimmed by 4 bases and V by 7 bases; bases with no gene match: 2. CDR3 nucleotides: TGTGCCAGCACGGGACAGGGATACAATGAGCAGTTCTTC. Amino acids: CASTGQGYNEQFF.

Details on this clonotype: The conserved final phenylalanine or tryptophan is absent from the CDR3, which likely points to a read error. This rearrangement joins TRBV11-2 to TRBJ2-7; TRBD2 aligns across 12 bases. This CDR3 region has 17 residues. Germline V CDR1 and CDR2: SGHAT, FQNNGV. The CDR3, as DNA: TGTGTCAGCAGCTTATTGCAGGGACTAGCGGGCACCTACGAGCAGTACCTC. Translating gives CVSSLLQGLAGTYEQYL.

Concerning this clonotype: One end of the junction is discordant with germline, which a read error may explain. The V and J genes are TRBV23-1 and TRBJ1-1, with D unresolved. TRBV23-1 is an open reading frame whose function is uncertain. The CDR3 extends over 14 amino acids. The CDR3 region is CASTSVTANTEALF. CDR3 nucleotide sequence: TGCGCCAGCACTTCCGTAACAGCGAACACTGAAGCTCTCTTT.